This TCR beta chain derives from a study of T cell responses to AZD1222 COVID-19 vaccine (dated by TCRdb to the early 2020s). Describing the broader study: A total of about 230 trial participants underwent TCR sequencing, of whom 200 to 220 received two doses of AZD1222 and about 26 received two doses of the MenACWY control vaccine. Trial participants were enrolled by age into 18-55, 56-69 and 70-plus year subgroups, with 148, 28 and 57 TCR-sequenced participants respectively.

In the paper's terms, the time point label means: baseline before first vaccination. Read against the paper, the sample's treatment or condition label means: meningococcal conjugate vaccine given as trial control. Vaccinee samples came from UK trials COV001 and COV002, including a single-blind randomized controlled phase 2/3 trial of AZD1222 (ChAdOx1 nCoV-19) in healthy adults. Trial participant PBMC samples were collected at day 0 and day 28 after the second dose for TCRbeta chain sequencing. Remarks on this clone: Its antigen specificity is not known. No qualities accompany the bases; no much larger clone lies one base away.

The germline V gene yields SGHDT for CDR1 and YYEEEE for CDR2. At the junction V is shortened by 4 bases and J by 5 bases; bases outside the gene matches: 5. The cysteine opens and the phenylalanine closes a CDR3 of 13 amino acids. Kept here is only the CDR3 DNA, which spans 39 bases and is read in frame from base 1. General study outcomes and caveats: Conclusions about previously exposed vaccinees were limited because only a handful of AZD1222 recipients were SARS-CoV-2 seropositive at baseline. A significant rise in spike-specific TCR breadth and depth was observed after two AZD1222 doses relative to day 0 and relative to MenACWY recipients. Participants were mostly white British, with more females than males. The authors suggested clonal diversity may have been underestimated. Reportedly, almost half of the unique spike-specific TCRs recognized epitopes lying outside the regions that are mutated in the B.1.351 and B.1.1.7 variants. CD4 TCRs associated with the vaccine covered the entire spike protein, and the dominant responses were in regions 160-218 and 743-854. In the small 56-69-year group, the increase in depth fell short of significance, most likely because of low power. Because no day 14 peak-response samples were available, repertoires were characterized only after the peak T cell response.

The CDR3 regions of human TCRbeta chains were analyzed by immunosequencing. The authors' analysis ran thus. TCRs in the repertoires were compared against a reference library of SARS-CoV-2-specific TCRs that had been generated with the MIRA antigen-specificity platform. Breadth meant the fraction of unique TCRs that were SARS-CoV-2-associated, whereas depth meant the fraction of total T cells that were SARS-CoV-2-associated. Using the MIRA data, each spike-specific TCR was mapped to the spike region that the TCR reacts to and placed in a CD4 or CD8 class. Log10-transformed breadth and depth values were compared by one-way ANOVA with Sidak's multiple comparisons tests. TCRdb provides this immuneACCESS table in a form limited to in-frame rearrangements. Some clones are lacking; in checked studies, under half of them reflect an unresolved V gene, and why the rest are absent is not known. The V and J calls and clone size come from that table; D and trimming were worked out from the DNA. The sample has about 120,000 clones on record, 70% to 90% of them singletons. Of the sample, under 4.5% falls within the top ten clones.

The receptor was isolated from an adult in good health. This receptor chain uses TRBV5-6 and TRBJ2-5, with 7 bases in between that match TRBD2. The sequenced sample was peripheral blood, obtained on day 0 of MenACWY control vaccination. DNA sequence: TGTGCCAGCAGCACCGGGGAGGGTGAGACCCAGTACTTC. Translated, this gives CASSTGEGETQYF.